This T cell receptor (beta chain) was sequenced for a study of control samples from healthy donors and cancer patients. The ends lost 5 bases at V and 6 bases at J; junction bases unmatched: 5. Germline V gives CDR1 KGHDR, CDR2 SFDVKD. CDR3 size: 15 residues. The assay was immunoSEQ multiplex PCR, and TCRdb's table has in-frame clones only and misses some. The sample has about 190,000 clones; around 90% are singletons. The rearrangement links TRBV24-1 to TRBJ2-1, with 11 bases aligning to TRBD2. Sequenced material: blood. This receptor was obtained from a man aged 25-45 years in good health. The DNA of the CDR3 is TGTGCCACCAGTGTCGGGACTAGCGGTGCCAATGAGCAGTTCTTC. This codes for CATSVGTSGANEQFF.